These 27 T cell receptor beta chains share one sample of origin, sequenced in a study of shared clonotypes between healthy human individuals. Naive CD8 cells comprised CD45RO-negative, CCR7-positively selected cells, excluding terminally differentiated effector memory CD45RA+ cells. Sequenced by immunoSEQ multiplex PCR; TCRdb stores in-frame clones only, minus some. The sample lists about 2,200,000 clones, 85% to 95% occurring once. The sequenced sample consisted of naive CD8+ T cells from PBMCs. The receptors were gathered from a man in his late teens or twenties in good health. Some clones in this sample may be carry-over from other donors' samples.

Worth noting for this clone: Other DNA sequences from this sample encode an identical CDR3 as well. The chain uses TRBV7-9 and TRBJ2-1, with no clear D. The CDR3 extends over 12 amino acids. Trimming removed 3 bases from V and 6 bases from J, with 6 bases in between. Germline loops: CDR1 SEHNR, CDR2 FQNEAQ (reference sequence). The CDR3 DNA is TGTGCCAGCAGCTTCCCCAGCAATGAGCAGTTCTTC. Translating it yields CASSFPSNEQFF.

For the CDR3, the DNA is TGTGCCAGCAGTTACACCTCAGGGGGATACTACAATGAGCAGTTCTTC. Residues: CASSYTSGGYYNEQFF. The rearrangement links TRBV6-5 to TRBJ2-1; 7 bases are a match to TRBD1. The trim removed 2 bases at V and 3 bases at J, leaving 7 bases unmatched. The CDR3 length is 16 residues. Germline V CDR1 and CDR2: MNHEY, SVGAGI.

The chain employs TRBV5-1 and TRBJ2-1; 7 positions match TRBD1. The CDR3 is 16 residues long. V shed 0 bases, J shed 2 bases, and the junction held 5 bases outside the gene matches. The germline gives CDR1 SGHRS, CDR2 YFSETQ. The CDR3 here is CASSLEGTAAYNEQFF. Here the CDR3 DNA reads TGCGCCAGCAGCTTGGAGGGGACAGCGGCCTACAATGAGCAGTTCTTC.

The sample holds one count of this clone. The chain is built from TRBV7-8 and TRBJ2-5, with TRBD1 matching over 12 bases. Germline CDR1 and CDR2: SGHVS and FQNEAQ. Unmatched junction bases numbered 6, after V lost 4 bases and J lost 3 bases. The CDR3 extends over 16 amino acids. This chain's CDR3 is CASSSRDRGREETQYF. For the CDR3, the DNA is TGTGCCAGCAGCTCCAGGGACAGGGGGCGGGAAGAGACCCAGTACTTC.

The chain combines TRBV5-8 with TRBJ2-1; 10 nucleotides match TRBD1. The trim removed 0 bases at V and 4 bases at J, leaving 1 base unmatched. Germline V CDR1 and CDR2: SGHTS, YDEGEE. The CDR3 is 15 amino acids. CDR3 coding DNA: TGTGCCAGCAGCTTGGGGGGACAGGGGTACAATGAGCAGTTCTTC. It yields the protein CASSLGGQGYNEQFF.

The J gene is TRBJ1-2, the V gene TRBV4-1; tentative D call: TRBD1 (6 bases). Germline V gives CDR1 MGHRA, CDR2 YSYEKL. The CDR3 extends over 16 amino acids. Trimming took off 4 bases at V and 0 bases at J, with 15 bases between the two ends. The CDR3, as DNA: TGCGCCAGCAGCCGTGAGGGGGGCAGAACTAACTATGGCTACACCTTC. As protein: CASSREGGRTNYGYTF.

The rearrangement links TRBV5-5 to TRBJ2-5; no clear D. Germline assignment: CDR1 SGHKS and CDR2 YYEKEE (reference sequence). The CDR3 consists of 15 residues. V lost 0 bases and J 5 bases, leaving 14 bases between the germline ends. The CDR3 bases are TGTGCCAGCAGCTTGGGAGGCTACTCCAGGGAGACCCAGTACTTC. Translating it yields CASSLGGYSRETQYF.

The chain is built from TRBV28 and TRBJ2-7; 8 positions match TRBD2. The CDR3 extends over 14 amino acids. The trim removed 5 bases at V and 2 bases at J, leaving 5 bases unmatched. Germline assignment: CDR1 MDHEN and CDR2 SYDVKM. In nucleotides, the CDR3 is TGTGCCAGCAGTACCCTAGCGGGTGCCTACGAGCAGTACTTC. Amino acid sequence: CASSTLAGAYEQYF. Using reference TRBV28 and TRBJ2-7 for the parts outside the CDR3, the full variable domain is DVKVTQSSRYLVKRTGEKVFLECVQDMDHENMFWYRQDPGLGLRLIYFSYDVKMKEKGDIPEGYSVSREKKERFSLILESASTNQTSMYLCASSTLAGAYEQYFGPGTRLTVT.

CDR3 protein: CASSYDENTEAFF. In DNA, the CDR3 is TGTGCCAGCAGTTACGATGAGAACACTGAAGCTTTCTTT. The chain employs TRBV6-5 and TRBJ1-1; no reliable D call. Germline-derived CDR1 and CDR2 are MNHEY and SVGAGI. V gave up 2 bases and J gave up 1 base, with 5 bases separating them. The CDR3 extends over 13 amino acids.

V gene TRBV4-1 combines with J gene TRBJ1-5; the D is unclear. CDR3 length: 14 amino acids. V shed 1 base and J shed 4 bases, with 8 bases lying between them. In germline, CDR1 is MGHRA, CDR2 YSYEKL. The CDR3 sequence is CASSQGATNQPQHF. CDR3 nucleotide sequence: TGCGCCAGCAGCCAAGGGGCCACGAATCAGCCCCAGCATTTT.

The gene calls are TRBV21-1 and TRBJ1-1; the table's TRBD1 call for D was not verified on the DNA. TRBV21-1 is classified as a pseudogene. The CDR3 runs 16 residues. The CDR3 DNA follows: TGTGCCAGCAGCAGAGGGGGCCCACGACGTGGCACTGAAGCTTTCTTT. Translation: CASSRGGPRRGTEAFF.

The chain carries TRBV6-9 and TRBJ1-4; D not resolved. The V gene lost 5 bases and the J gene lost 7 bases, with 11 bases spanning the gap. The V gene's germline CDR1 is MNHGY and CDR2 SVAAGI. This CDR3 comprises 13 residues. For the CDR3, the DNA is TGTGCCAGCAGTCAGATGGGCCTTGAAAAACTGTTTTTT. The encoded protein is CASSQMGLEKLFF.

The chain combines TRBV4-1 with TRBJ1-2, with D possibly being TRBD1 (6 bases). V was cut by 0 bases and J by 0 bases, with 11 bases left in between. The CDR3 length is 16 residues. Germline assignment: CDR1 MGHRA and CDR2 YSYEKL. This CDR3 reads CASSQDFGGPNYGYTF. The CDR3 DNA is TGCGCCAGCAGCCAAGATTTCGGGGGGCCTAACTATGGCTACACCTTC.

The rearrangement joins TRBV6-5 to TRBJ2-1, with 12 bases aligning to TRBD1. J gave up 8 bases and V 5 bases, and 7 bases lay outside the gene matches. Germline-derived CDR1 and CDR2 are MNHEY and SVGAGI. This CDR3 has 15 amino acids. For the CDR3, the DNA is TGTGCCAGCAGTCTCCGGGACAGGGGGCTTTATGAGCAGTTCTTC. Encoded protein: CASSLRDRGLYEQFF.

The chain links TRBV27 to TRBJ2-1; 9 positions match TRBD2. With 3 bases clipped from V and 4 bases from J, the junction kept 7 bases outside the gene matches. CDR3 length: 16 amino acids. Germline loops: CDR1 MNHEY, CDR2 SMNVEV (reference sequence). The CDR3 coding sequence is TGTGCCAGCAGTTTCATTAGCGGGAGTGGGTACAATGAGCAGTTCTTC. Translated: CASSFISGSGYNEQFF.

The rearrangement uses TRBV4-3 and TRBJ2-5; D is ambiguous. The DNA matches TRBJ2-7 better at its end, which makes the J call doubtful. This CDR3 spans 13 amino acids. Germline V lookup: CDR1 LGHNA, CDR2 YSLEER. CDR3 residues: CASSQDRSYEQYF. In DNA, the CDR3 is TGCGCCAGCAGCCAAGACAGATCCTACGAGCAGTACTTC.

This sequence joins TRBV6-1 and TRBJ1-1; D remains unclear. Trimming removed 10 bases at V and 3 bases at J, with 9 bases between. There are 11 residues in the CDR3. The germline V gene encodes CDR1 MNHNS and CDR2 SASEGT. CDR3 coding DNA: TGTGCCATCTCTTGGGACACTGAAGCTTTCTTT. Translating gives CAISWDTEAFF.

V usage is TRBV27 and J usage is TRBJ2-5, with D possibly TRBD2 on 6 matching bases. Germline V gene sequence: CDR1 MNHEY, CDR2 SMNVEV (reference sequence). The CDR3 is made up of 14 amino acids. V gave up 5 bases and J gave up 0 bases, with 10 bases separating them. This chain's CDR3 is CASSHSGYQETQYF. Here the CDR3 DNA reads TGTGCCAGCAGTCATAGCGGCTACCAAGAGACCCAGTACTTC.

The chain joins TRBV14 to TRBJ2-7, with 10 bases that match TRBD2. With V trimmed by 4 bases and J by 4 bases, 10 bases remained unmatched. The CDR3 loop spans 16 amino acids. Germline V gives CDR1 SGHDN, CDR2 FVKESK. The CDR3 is CASSPTGASGSYEQYF. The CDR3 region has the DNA TGTGCCAGCAGCCCTACTGGCGCTAGCGGGAGTTACGAGCAGTACTTC.

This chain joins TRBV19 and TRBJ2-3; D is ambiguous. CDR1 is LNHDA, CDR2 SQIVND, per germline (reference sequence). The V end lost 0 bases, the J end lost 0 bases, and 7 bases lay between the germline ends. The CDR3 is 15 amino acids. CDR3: CASSIDKVSTDTQYF. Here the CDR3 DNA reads TGTGCCAGTAGTATAGACAAGGTAAGCACAGATACGCAGTATTTT.

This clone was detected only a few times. CDR3 nucleotides: TGTGCCAGCAGCTCCCTGACCGAGAACACTGAAGCTTTCTTT. This gives the protein CASSSLTENTEAFF. The chain links TRBV13 to TRBJ1-1, with D hard to call. V gave up 4 bases and J gave up 1 base, with 10 bases separating them. The CDR3 consists of 14 residues. Germline CDR1 and CDR2: PRHDT and FYEKMQ (reference sequence).

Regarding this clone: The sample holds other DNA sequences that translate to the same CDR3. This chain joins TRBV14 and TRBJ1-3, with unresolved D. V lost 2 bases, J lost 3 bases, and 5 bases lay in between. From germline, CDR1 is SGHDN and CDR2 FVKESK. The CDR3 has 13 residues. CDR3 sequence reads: CASSQISGNTIYF. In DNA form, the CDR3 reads TGTGCCAGCAGCCAAATAAGTGGAAACACCATATATTTT.

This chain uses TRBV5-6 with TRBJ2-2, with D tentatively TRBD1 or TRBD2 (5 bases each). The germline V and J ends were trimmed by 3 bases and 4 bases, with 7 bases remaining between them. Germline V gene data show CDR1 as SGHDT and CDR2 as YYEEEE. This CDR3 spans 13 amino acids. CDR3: CASSWDGTGELFF. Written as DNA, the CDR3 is TGTGCCAGCAGCTGGGACGGCACCGGGGAGCTGTTTTTT.

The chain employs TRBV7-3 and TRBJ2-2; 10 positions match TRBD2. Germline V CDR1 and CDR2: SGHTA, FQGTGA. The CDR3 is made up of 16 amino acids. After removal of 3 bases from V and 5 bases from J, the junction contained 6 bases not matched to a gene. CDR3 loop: CASSFLAGDGTGELFF. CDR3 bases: TGTGCCAGCAGCTTTCTAGCGGGAGACGGAACCGGGGAGCTGTTTTTT.

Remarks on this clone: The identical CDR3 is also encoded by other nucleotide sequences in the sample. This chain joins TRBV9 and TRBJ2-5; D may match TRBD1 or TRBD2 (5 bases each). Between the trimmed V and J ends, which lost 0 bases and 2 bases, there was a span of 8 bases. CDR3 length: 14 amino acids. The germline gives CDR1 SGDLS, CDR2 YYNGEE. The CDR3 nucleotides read TGTGCCAGCAGCGTAGGAGGGGTTCAAGAGACCCAGTACTTC. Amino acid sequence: CASSVGGVQETQYF.

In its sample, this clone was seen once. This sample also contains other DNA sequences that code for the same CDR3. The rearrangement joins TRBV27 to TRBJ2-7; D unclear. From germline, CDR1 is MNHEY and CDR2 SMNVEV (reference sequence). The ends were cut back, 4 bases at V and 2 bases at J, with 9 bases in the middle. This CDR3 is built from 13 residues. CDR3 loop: CASSWGLAYEQYF. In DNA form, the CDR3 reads TGTGCCAGCAGTTGGGGTCTGGCCTACGAGCAGTACTTC.

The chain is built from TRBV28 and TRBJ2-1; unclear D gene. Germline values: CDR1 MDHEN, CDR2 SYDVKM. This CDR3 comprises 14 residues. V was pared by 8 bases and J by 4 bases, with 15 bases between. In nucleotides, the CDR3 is TGTGCCAGCGGTAAAGAGTGGGGATACAATGAGCAGTTCTTC. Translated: CASGKEWGYNEQFF.